This T cell receptor beta chain came from a study of OX40 agonist ivuxolimab in advanced cancers. Generated by immunoSEQ multiplex PCR, the TCRdb table keeps only in-frame clones and is missing some. The data contain tens of thousands of clones, roughly 80% of them singletons. Study-wide results and caveats: Among T cells, CD8+ cells averaged more expanded clones than CD4+ cells. Doses of 0.1 to 3.0 mg/kg were accompanied by clonal expansion of CD4+ and CD8+ blood T cells by week 6. Expanded peripheral T cell antigen specificity was not determined.

A remark on this clone: What it recognizes is unknown.

The CDR3 covers 14 residues. Trimming pared 3 bases from V and 5 bases from J, leaving 13 bases between. Germline V gives CDR1 KGHSH, CDR2 LQKENI. This sequence joins TRBV18 and TRBJ1-2; the D is unclear. The origin of this receptor is an adult with an advanced solid tumor such as melanoma, head and neck, liver or kidney cancer. The specimen was CD4+ or CD8+ T cells sorted from blood, collected in a trial of the OX40 agonist ivuxolimab. The chain's CDR3 is CASSPRVPLYGYTF. In nucleotides, the CDR3 is TGTGCCAGCTCACCCCGAGTCCCCCTTTATGGCTACACCTTC.